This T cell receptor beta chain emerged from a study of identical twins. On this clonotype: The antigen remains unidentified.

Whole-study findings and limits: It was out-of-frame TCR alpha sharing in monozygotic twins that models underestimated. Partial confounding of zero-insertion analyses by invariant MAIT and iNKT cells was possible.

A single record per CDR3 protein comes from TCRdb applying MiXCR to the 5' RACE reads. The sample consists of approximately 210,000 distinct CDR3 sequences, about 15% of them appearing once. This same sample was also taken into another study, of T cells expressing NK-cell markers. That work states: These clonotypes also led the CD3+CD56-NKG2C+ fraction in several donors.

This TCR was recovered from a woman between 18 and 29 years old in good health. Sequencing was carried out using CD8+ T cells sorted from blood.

CDR3 DNA: TGTGCCAGCATTAAAGGACAGGGGTTCCCCAATGAGCAGTTCTTC. It encodes CASIKGQGFPNEQFF. V usage is TRBV6-5 and J usage is TRBJ2-1; the match to TRBD1 covers 9 bases. The CDR3 extends over 15 amino acids. Germline V gene lookup returns CDR1 MNHEY and CDR2 SVGAGI. V dropped 7 bases and J dropped 6; count of bases not matched to a gene: 10.